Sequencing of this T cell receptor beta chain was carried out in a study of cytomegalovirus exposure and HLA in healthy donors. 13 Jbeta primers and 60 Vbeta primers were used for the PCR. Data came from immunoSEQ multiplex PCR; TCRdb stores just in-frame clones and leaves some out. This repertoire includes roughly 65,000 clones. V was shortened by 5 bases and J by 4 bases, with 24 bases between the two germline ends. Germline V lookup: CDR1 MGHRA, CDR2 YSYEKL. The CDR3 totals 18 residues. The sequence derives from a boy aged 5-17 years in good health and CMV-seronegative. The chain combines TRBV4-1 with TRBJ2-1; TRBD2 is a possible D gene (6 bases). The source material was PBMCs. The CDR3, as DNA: TGCGCCAGCAGCGTCACATCTCCGTTGGAGGGGAGATACAATGAGCAGTTCTTC. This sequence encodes CASSVTSPLEGRYNEQFF.